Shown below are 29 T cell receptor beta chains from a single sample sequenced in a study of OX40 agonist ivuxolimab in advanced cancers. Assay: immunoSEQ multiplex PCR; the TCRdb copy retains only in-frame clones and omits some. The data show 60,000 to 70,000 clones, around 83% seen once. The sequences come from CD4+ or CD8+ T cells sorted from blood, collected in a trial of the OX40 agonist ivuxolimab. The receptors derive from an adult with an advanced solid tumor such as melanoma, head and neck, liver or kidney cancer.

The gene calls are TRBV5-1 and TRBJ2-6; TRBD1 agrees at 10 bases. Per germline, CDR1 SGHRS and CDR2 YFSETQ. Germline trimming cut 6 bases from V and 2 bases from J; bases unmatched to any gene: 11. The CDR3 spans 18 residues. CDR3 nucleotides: TGCGCCAGCAACCCAGGTGGACAGGGGGGGACTGGGGCCAACGTCCTGACTTTC. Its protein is CASNPGGQGGTGANVLTF.

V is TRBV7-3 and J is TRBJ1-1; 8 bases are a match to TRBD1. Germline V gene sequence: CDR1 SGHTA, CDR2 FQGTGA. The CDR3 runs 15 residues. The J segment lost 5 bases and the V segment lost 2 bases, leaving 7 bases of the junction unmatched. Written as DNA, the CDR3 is TGTGCCAGCAGCTTACTCGGACAGGGTAATACTGAAGCTTTCTTT. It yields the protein CASSLLGQGNTEAFF.

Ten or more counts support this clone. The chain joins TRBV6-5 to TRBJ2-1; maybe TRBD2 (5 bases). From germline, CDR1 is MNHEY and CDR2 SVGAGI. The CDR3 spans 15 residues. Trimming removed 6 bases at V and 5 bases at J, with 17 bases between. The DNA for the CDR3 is TGTGCCAGCAGCCAATACATGGGAGTAAACAATGAGCAGTTCTTC. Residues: CASSQYMGVNNEQFF.

CDR3 residues: CASSPDGGSFYEQYF. The CDR3, as DNA: TGTGCCAGCAGCCCCGACGGCGGGAGTTTCTACGAGCAGTACTTC. The rearrangement uses TRBV7-2 and TRBJ2-7; 7 nucleotides align to TRBD2. V lost 5 bases to trimming and J lost 3 bases; unmatched junction nucleotides: 10. This CDR3 comprises 15 residues. In germline, CDR1 is SGHTA, CDR2 FQGNSA. The full variable domain, rest sourced from reference TRBV7-2 and TRBJ2-7, is GAGVSQSPSNKVTEKGKDVELRCDPISGHTALYWYRQSLGQGLEFLIYFQGNSAPDKSGLPSDRFSAERTGGSVSTLTIQRTQQEDSAVYLCASSPDGGSFYEQYFGPGTRLTVT.

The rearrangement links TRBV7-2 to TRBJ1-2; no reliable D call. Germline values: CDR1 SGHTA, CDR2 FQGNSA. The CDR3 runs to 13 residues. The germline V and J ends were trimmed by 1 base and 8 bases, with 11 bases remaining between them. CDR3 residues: CASSLEPLGGYTF. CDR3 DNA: TGTGCCAGCAGCTTAGAACCCCTTGGGGGCTACACCTTC.

The CDR3 loop reads CASSRPGGYGYTF. In DNA form, the CDR3 reads TGTGCCAGCAGCAGACCAGGGGGCTATGGCTACACCTTC. V usage is TRBV11-3 and J usage is TRBJ1-2, with 7 bases fitting TRBD1. Germline CDR1 and CDR2: SGHNT and YENEEA. The trim removed 5 bases at V and 4 bases at J, leaving 4 bases unmatched. The CDR3 runs 13 residues.

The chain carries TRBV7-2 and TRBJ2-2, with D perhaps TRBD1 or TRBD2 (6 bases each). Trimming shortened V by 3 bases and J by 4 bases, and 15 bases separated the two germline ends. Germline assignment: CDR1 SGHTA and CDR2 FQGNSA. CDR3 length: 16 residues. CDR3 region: CASSFGRGRGTGELFF. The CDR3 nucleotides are TGTGCCAGCAGCTTCGGTCGGGGGCGGGGCACCGGGGAGCTGTTTTTT.

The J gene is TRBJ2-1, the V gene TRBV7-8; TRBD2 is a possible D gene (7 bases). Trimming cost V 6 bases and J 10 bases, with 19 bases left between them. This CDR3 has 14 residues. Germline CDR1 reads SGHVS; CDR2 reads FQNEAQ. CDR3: CASRLRLGGGEQFF. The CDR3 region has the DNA TGTGCCAGCAGATTAAGGCTGGGAGGGGGGGAGCAGTTCTTC. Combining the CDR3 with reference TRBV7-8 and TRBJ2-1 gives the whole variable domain GAGVSQSPRYKVAKRGQDVALRCDPISGHVSLFWYQQALGQGPEFLTYFQNEAQLDKSGLPSDRFFAERPEGSVSTLKIQRTQQEDSAVYLCASRLRLGGGEQFFGPGTRLTVL.

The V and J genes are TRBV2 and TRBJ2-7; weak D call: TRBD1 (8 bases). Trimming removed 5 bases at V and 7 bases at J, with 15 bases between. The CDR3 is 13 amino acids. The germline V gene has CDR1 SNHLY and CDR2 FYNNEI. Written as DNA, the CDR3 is TGTGCCAGCAGTCGACAGGGGCGGGGGGAGCAGTACGTC. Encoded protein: CASSRQGRGEQYV.

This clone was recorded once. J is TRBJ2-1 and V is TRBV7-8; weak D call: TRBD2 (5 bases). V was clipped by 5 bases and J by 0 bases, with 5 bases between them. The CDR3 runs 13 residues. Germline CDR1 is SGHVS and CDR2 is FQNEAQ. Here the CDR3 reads CASSGSSYNEQFF. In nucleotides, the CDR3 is TGTGCCAGCAGCGGGAGCTCCTACAATGAGCAGTTCTTC.

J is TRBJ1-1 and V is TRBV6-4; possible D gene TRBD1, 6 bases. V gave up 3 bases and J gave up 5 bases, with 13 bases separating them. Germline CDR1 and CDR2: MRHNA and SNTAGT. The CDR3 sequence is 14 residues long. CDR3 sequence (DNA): TGTGCCAGCAGTGAACAGGGTCGGCGGACTGAAGCTTTCTTT. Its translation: CASSEQGRRTEAFF.

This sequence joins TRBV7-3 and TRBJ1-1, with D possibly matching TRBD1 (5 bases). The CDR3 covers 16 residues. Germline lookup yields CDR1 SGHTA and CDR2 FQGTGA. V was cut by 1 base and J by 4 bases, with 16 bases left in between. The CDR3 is CASSLNPQGSGTEAFF. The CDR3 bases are TGTGCCAGCAGCTTAAATCCGCAGGGATCAGGCACTGAAGCTTTCTTT.

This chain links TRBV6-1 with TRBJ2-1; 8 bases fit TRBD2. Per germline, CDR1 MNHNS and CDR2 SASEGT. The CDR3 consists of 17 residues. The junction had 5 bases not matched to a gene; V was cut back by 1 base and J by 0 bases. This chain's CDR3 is CASSEVGTRVSYNEQFF. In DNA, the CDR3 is TGTGCCAGCAGTGAAGTGGGGACTAGGGTCTCCTACAATGAGCAGTTCTTC.

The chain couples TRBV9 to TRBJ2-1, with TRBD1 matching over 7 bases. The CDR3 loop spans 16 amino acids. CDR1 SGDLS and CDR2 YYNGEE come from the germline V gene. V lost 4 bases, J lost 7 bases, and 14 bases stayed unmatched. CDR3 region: CASSPPRGQRVNEQFF. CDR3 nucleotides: TGTGCCAGCAGCCCGCCTAGGGGACAGAGAGTTAATGAGCAGTTCTTC.

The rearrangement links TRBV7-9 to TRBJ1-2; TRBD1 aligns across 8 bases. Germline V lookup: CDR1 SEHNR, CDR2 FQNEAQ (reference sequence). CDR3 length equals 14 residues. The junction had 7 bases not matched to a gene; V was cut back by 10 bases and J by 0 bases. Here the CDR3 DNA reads TGTGCCACTACAAGGACAGGGTCTAACTATGGCTACACCTTC. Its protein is CATTRTGSNYGYTF.

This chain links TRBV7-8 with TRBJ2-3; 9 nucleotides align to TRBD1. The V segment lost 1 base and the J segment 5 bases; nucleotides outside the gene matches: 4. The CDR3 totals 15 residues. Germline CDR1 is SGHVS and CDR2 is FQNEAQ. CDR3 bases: TGTGCCAGCAGCTTAGAACAGGGGGCGGGAGATACGCAGTATTTT. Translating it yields CASSLEQGAGDTQYF.

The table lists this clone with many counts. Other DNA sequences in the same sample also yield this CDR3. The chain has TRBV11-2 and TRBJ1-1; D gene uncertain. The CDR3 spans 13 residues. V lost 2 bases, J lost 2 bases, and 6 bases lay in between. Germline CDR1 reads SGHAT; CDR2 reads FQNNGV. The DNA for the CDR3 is TGTGCCAGCAGCTTAAAGAGAAACACTGAAGCTTTCTTT. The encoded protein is CASSLKRNTEAFF.

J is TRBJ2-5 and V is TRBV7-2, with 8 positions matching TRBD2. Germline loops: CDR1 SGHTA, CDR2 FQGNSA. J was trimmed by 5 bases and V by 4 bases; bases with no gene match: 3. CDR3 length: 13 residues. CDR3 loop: CASSSGLVETQYF. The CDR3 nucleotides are TGTGCCAGCAGCTCGGGACTAGTGGAGACCCAGTACTTC.

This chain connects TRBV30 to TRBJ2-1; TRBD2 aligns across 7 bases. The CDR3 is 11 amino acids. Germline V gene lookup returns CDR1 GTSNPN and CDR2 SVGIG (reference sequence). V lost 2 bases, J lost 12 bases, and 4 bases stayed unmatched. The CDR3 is CAWSNRGRQFF. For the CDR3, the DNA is TGTGCCTGGAGTAACCGCGGGAGGCAGTTCTTC. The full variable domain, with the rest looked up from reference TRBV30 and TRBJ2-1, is SQTIHQWPATLVQPVGSPLSLECTVEGTSNPNLYWYRQAAGRGLQLLFYSVGIGQISSEVPQNLSASRPQDRQFILSSKKLLLSDSGFYLCAWSNRGRQFFGPGTRLTVL.

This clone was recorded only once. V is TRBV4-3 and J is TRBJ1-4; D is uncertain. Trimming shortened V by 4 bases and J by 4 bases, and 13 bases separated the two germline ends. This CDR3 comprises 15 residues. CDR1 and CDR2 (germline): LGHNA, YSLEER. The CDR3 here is CASSPSRQSNEKLFF. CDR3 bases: TGCGCCAGCAGCCCCTCTAGGCAGAGTAATGAAAAACTGTTTTTT.

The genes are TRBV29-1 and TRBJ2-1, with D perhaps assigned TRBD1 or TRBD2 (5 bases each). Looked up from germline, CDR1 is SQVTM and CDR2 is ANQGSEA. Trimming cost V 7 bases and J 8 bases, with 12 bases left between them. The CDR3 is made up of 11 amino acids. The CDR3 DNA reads TGCAGCGGGGGCGGGTTCGATGAGCAGTTCTTC. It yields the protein CSGGGFDEQFF.

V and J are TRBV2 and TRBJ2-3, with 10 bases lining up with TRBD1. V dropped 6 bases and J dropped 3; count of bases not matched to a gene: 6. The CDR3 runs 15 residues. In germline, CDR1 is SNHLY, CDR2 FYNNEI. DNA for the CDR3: TGTGCCAGCAGAAGAGGACAGGGGGGTACAGATACGCAGTATTTT. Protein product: CASRRGQGGTDTQYF.

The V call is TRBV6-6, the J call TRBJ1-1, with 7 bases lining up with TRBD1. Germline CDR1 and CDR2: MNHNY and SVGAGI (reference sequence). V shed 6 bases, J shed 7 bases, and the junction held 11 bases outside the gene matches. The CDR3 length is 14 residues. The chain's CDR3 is CASRAIQGSVEAFF. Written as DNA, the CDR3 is TGTGCCAGCAGAGCGATACAGGGGTCGGTTGAAGCTTTCTTT.

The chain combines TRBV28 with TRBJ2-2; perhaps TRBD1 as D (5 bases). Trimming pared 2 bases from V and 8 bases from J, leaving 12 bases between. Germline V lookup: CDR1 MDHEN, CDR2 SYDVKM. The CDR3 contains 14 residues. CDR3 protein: CASSLGQGRGELFF. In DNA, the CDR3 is TGTGCCAGCAGTTTAGGGCAGGGCAGGGGGGAGCTGTTTTTT.

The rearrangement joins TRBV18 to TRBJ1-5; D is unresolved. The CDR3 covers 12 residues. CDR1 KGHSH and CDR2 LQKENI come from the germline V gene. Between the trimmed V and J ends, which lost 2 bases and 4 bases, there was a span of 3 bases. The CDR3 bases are TGTGCCAGCTCACCAGGGAATCAGCCCCAGCATTTT. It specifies CASSPGNQPQHF.

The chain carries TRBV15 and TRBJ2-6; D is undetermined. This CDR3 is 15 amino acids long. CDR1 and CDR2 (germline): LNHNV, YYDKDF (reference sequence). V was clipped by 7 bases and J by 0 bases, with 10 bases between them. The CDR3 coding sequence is TGTGCCACCACCGGCGGAAGCTCTGGGGCCAACGTCCTGACTTTC. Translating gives CATTGGSSGANVLTF.

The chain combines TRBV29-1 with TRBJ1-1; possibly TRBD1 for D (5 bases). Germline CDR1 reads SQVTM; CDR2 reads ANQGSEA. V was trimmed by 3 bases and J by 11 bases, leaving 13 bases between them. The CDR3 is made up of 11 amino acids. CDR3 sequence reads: CSVDSGPGAFF. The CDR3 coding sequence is TGCAGCGTTGATTCGGGGCCGGGGGCTTTCTTT.

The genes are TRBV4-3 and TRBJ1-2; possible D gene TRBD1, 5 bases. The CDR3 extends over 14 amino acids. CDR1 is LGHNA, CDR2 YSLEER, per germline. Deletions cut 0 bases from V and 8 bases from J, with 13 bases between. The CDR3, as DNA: TGCGCCAGCAGCCAAGATATGGGGGGGTTGGGCTACACCTTC. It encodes CASSQDMGGLGYTF.

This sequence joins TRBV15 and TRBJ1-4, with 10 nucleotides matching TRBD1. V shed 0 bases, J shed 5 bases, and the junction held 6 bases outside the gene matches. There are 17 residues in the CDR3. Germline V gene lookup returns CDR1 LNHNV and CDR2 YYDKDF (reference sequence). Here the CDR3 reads CATSRDSRTGGNEKLFF. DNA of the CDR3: TGTGCCACCAGCAGAGATTCGCGGACAGGGGGAAATGAAAAACTGTTTTTT.